What follows are 10 T cell receptor beta chains derived from one specimen sequenced in a study of T-cell reconstitution after alpha-beta-depleted transplantation in children. Construction of the TCRbeta library involved unique molecular identifiers. From the PCR reads, TCRdb called clonotypes with MiXCR, one entry per CDR3 protein. The sample lists a few hundred thousand distinct CDR3 sequences; around 19% were seen once. The material sequenced was PBMCs from the stem cell graft donor, taken from the stem cell graft. The receptors originated from a human donor who donated a stem cell graft to a child with acute lymphoblastic leukemia.

This clonotype was found a few times. The chain carries TRBV20-1 and TRBJ2-1; 8 bases line up with TRBD2. The CDR3 extends over 14 amino acids. J gave up 9 bases and V 6 bases, and 13 bases lay outside the gene matches. Looked up from germline, CDR1 is DFQATT and CDR2 is SNEGSKA (reference sequence). CDR3 in amino acids: CSAPKLAGFGEQFF. The CDR3 region has the DNA TGCAGTGCCCCCAAGCTAGCGGGTTTCGGTGAGCAGTTCTTC.

Remarks on this clonotype: Here the CDR3 omits its conserved ending phenylalanine or tryptophan, so a read error is the likely source. The gene calls are TRBV7-6 and TRBJ2-5; a possible D gene is TRBD1 (7 bases). The CDR3 contains 15 residues. The V and J ends lost 3 bases and 5 bases respectively, with 16 bases between them. Germline-derived CDR1 and CDR2 are SGHVS and FNYEAQ. The CDR3 region has the DNA TGTGCCAGCAGCTTGTCACAGGGGAGGTTCGAGACCCAGTACTTG. Its translation: CASSLSQGRFETQYL.

This chain uses TRBV10-1 with TRBJ1-1; 9 nucleotides agree with TRBD1. Germline CDR1 is WNHNN and CDR2 is SYGVQD (reference sequence). The J segment lost 4 bases and the V segment lost 3 bases, leaving 9 bases of the junction unmatched. CDR3 length: 16 amino acids. The DNA of the CDR3 is TGCGCCAGCAGTGAATTCGGACAGGGGTTGGGCACTGAAGCTTTCTTT. Protein sequence: CASSEFGQGLGTEAFF.

This clonotype was observed many times. Its ends do not fully match the called genes, so a read error is possible. The chain is built from TRBV5-1 and TRBJ2-2; D unresolved. The CDR3 runs to 13 residues. Germline V gene lookup returns CDR1 SGHRS and CDR2 YFSETQ. The CDR3 bases are TGTGCCAGCAGCTTAGGAAACACCGGGGAGCTGTTTTTT. This translates into CASSLGNTGELFF.

A few counts support this clonotype. The gene calls are TRBV30 and TRBJ1-1; D unclear. V was pared by 3 bases and J by 0 bases, with 8 bases between. Germline V lookup: CDR1 GTSNPN, CDR2 SVGIG (reference sequence). The CDR3 spans 13 residues. For the CDR3, the DNA is TGTGCCTGGAGAGGCGGACTGAACACTGAAGCTTTCTTT. It translates to CAWRGGLNTEAFF.

This chain uses TRBV20-1 with TRBJ2-1, with a possible D match to TRBD1 (6 bases). The V gene's germline CDR1 is DFQATT and CDR2 SNEGSKA (reference sequence). The ends were cut back, 3 bases at V and 6 bases at J, with 15 bases in the middle. The CDR3 runs 14 residues. CDR3 sequence (DNA): TGCAGTGCTAGGTACAGGGTGAGGGGCAATGAGCAGTTCTTC. Residues: CSARYRVRGNEQFF.

V gene TRBV5-1 combines with J gene TRBJ2-1; the D is unclear. This CDR3 spans 12 amino acids. Germline CDR1 reads SGHRS; CDR2 reads YFSETQ. V was pared by 5 bases and J by 9 bases, with 12 bases between. Here the CDR3 reads CASSSNNLEQFF. Here the CDR3 DNA reads TGCGCCAGCAGTAGCAACAATCTTGAGCAGTTCTTC. Complete variable domain (other parts from reference TRBV5-1 and TRBJ2-1): KAGVTQTPRYLIKTRGQQVTLSCSPISGHRSVSWYQQTPGQGLQFLFEYFSETQRNKGNFPGRFSGRQFSNSRSEMNVSTLELGDSALYLCASSSNNLEQFFGPGTRLTVL.

This clonotype was picked up a small number of times. V usage is TRBV7-2 and J usage is TRBJ2-7; 12 bases line up with TRBD2. The CDR3 sequence is 16 residues long. Per germline, CDR1 SGHTA and CDR2 FQGNSA. The trim removed 3 bases at V and 0 bases at J, leaving 3 bases unmatched. The CDR3 DNA reads TGTGCCAGCAGCTTCCCGGGACTAGCGGGCTCCTACGAGCAGTACTTC. Encoded protein: CASSFPGLAGSYEQYF.

This clonotype was detected only once. CDR3 nucleotide sequence: TGCAGTGCTAGAGATGGGGAGGCATTAGACGGGGCCGTCCGGAAAGCTTTCTTT. It is translated as CSARDGEALDGAVRKAFF. The V call is TRBV20-1, the J call TRBJ1-1; weak D call: TRBD1 (5 bases). CDR1 is DFQATT, CDR2 SNEGSKA, per germline (reference sequence). V was clipped by 0 bases and J by 9 bases, with 29 bases between them. The CDR3 covers 18 residues.

A few counts support this clonotype. This chain links TRBV12-3 or TRBV12-4 with TRBJ2-3, with D possibly matching TRBD1 (7 bases). V lost 1 base and J lost 8, with 16 bases in between. This CDR3 has 15 residues. In DNA, the CDR3 is TGTGCCAGCAGTTTAGGGGCAGGGGGGCAAGGTACGCAGTATTTT. Translated, it gives CASSLGAGGQGTQYF.